This entry lists 27 T cell receptor beta chains sequenced from one sample in a study of CD8+ T cells in alopecia areata. Reverse transcription of extracted RNA yielded cDNA, which provided the sequencing template. Profiling relied on immunoSEQ multiplex PCR, and the TCRdb table lists in-frame clones only, not all of them. Counted here are under 200,000 clones, around 59% occurring once; the ten biggest clones make up 14%. Treatment defined: oral pan-JAK inhibitor, 5-10 mg twice daily. Here the sequenced sample was CD4+ T cells sorted from blood, taken at week 24, from a patient treated with tofacitinib. These receptors were taken from a human donor with alopecia areata.

The rearrangement uses TRBV7-9 and TRBJ2-3; D not resolved. Trimming removed 5 bases from V and 3 bases from J, with 9 bases in between. The germline V gene encodes CDR1 SEHNR and CDR2 FQNEAQ (reference sequence). The CDR3 consists of 13 residues. CDR3: CASSPPITDTQYF. CDR3 sequence (DNA): TGTGCCAGCAGCCCCCCGATAACAGATACGCAGTATTTT.

The CDR3 is CASSLQGSQPQHF. CDR3 DNA: TGTGCCAGCAGCCTCCAGGGGTCTCAGCCCCAGCATTTT. The chain joins TRBV5-4 to TRBJ1-5; tentative D call: TRBD1 (6 bases). Trimming cost V 4 bases and J 6 bases, with 11 bases left between them. Germline CDR1 and CDR2: SGHNT and YYREEE (reference sequence). The CDR3 totals 13 residues.

The chain links TRBV15 to TRBJ1-1, with D unclear. This CDR3 comprises 14 residues. V lost 0 bases and J lost 4, with 9 bases in between. CDR1 and CDR2 from the germline V gene are LNHNV and YYDKDF (reference sequence). CDR3 amino acids: CATSREKVSTEAFF. CDR3 DNA: TGTGCCACCAGCAGAGAGAAAGTATCCACTGAAGCTTTCTTT. Combining the CDR3 with reference TRBV15 and TRBJ1-1 gives the whole variable domain DAMVIQNPRYQVTQFGKPVTLSCSQTLNHNVMYWYQQKSSQAPKLLFHYYDKDFNNEADTPDNFQSRRPNTSFCFLDIRSPGLGDTAMYLCATSREKVSTEAFFGQGTRLTVV.

The rearrangement uses TRBV5-1 and TRBJ2-6, with D perhaps TRBD2 (6 bases). The germline gives CDR1 SGHRS, CDR2 YFSETQ. Trimming shortened V by 0 bases and J by 0 bases, and 7 bases separated the two germline ends. The CDR3 is 16 residues long. Here the CDR3 reads CASSLEGGSGANVLTF. CDR3 nucleotides: TGCGCCAGCAGCTTGGAGGGAGGCTCTGGGGCCAACGTCCTGACTTTC.

This clone appeared many times. The rearrangement links TRBV11-2 to TRBJ2-1, with TRBD2 matching over 10 bases. The J segment lost 0 bases and the V segment lost 4 bases, leaving 3 bases of the junction unmatched. Germline-derived CDR1 and CDR2 are SGHAT and FQNNGV. The CDR3 sequence is 16 residues long. The CDR3 spells CASSSTSGASYNEQFF. As DNA, the CDR3 is TGTGCCAGCAGCTCTACTAGCGGGGCCTCCTACAATGAGCAGTTCTTC.

The rearrangement uses TRBV29-1 and TRBJ2-7; D uncertain. Germline CDR1 reads SQVTM; CDR2 reads ANQGSEA. This CDR3 has 12 amino acids. V was shortened by 2 bases and J by 2 bases, with 7 bases between the two germline ends. The CDR3 DNA reads as TGCAGCGTTGAACCCGAACCCTACGAGCAGTACTTC. Translated, it gives CSVEPEPYEQYF.

The rearrangement links TRBV11-2 to TRBJ2-7, with D perhaps matching TRBD1 (6 bases). This CDR3 spans 15 amino acids. Trimming removed 5 bases at V and 0 bases at J, with 14 bases between. Germline CDR1 reads SGHAT; CDR2 reads FQNNGV. The chain's CDR3 is CASSPQGQYSYEQYF. For the CDR3, the DNA is TGTGCCAGCAGCCCCCAGGGGCAGTACTCCTACGAGCAGTACTTC.

This clone was recorded a few times. The chain recombines TRBV29-1 with TRBJ2-5, with D perhaps matching TRBD1 (6 bases). This CDR3 region has 12 residues. Trimming left V 7 bases short and J 5 bases short, with 14 bases between. Germline V lookup: CDR1 SQVTM, CDR2 ANQGSEA. CDR3 sequence: CSARVGAETQYF. In DNA, the CDR3 is TGCAGCGCCCGAGTGGGGGCCGAGACCCAGTACTTC.

The rearrangement uses TRBV29-1 and TRBJ2-7; possible D gene TRBD1, 6 bases. This CDR3 comprises 13 residues. The germline V gene encodes CDR1 SQVTM and CDR2 ANQGSEA. V shed 4 bases and J shed 0 bases, with 10 bases lying between them. CDR3 DNA sequence: TGCAGCGTTGGACAGGCTACCTCCTACGAGCAGTACTTC. Protein product: CSVGQATSYEQYF.

The chain combines TRBV25-1 with TRBJ2-7; 8 bases map to TRBD1. This CDR3 is 15 amino acids long. The V gene's germline CDR1 is MGHDK and CDR2 SYGVNS. After removal of 3 bases from V and 3 bases from J, the junction contained 7 bases not matched to a gene. The CDR3 nucleotides read TGTGCCAGCAGTGACTACACCGGGACAGGCTACGAGCAGTACTTC. Translation gives CASSDYTGTGYEQYF.

This clone was counted only a few times. The chain links TRBV5-6 to TRBJ2-4; possible D gene TRBD2, 5 bases. The CDR3 is 15 amino acids. The germline V gene has CDR1 SGHDT and CDR2 YYEEEE. Trimming took off 6 bases at V and 1 base at J, with 14 bases between the two ends. The CDR3 loop reads CASNTLRGAKNIQYF. DNA of the CDR3: TGTGCCAGCAACACCCTGCGCGGGGCCAAAAACATTCAGTACTTC.

V gene TRBV5-1 combines with J gene TRBJ2-5; D remains ambiguous. There are 12 residues in the CDR3. Deletions cut 0 bases from V and 5 bases from J, with 5 bases between. In germline, CDR1 is SGHRS, CDR2 YFSETQ. CDR3 loop: CASSLVEETQYF. The CDR3 region has the DNA TGCGCCAGCAGCTTGGTAGAGGAGACCCAGTACTTC. The complete variable domain, with remaining parts taken from reference TRBV5-1 and TRBJ2-5, reads KAGVTQTPRYLIKTRGQQVTLSCSPISGHRSVSWYQQTPGQGLQFLFEYFSETQRNKGNFPGRFSGRQFSNSRSEMNVSTLELGDSALYLCASSLVEETQYFGPGTRLLVL.

This chain joins TRBV5-4 and TRBJ2-7; TRBD1 matches at 7 bases. CDR1 is SGHNT, CDR2 YYREEE, per germline (reference sequence). The CDR3 totals 12 residues. V was pared by 4 bases and J by 4 bases, with 2 bases of the junction left unmatched. The CDR3 sequence: CASSHRGYEQYF. The CDR3 coding sequence is TGTGCCAGCAGCCACAGGGGATACGAGCAGTACTTC.

This clone was observed a few times. The chain combines TRBV7-2 with TRBJ1-2, with no clear D. The germline gives CDR1 SGHTA, CDR2 FQGNSA. V shed 7 bases and J shed 3 bases, with 18 bases lying between them. This CDR3 has 15 residues. The CDR3 sequence is CASTLPSGRDYGYTF. For the CDR3, the DNA is TGTGCCAGCACCCTCCCGTCCGGAAGGGACTATGGCTACACCTTC.

The V gene is TRBV19, the J gene TRBJ1-6; D is unclear. The V end was cut by 5 bases, the J end by 6 bases, with 11 bases between. CDR1 LNHDA and CDR2 SQIVND come from the germline V gene (reference sequence). This CDR3 spans 14 amino acids. Written as DNA, the CDR3 is TGTGCCAGTAGTTCGGTTGGACCTAATTCACCCCTCCACTTT. As protein: CASSSVGPNSPLHF.

The CDR3 DNA reads TGTGCCTGGAGCGGACAGGGGGCGCGGGACTATGGCTACACCTTC. As protein: CAWSGQGARDYGYTF. The chain uses TRBV30 and TRBJ1-2, with TRBD1 identical over 11 bases. This CDR3 has 15 residues. Germline V gene lookup returns CDR1 GTSNPN and CDR2 SVGIG (reference sequence). The V gene end was trimmed by 3 bases and the J gene end by 3 bases; junction bases not matched to a gene: 6.

This clone was seen at least ten times. The genes are TRBV10-3 and TRBJ2-3; D is ambiguous. Germline V gives CDR1 ENHRY, CDR2 SYGVKD. The CDR3 sequence is 13 residues long. V shed 7 bases and J shed 2 bases, with 10 bases lying between them. The DNA of the CDR3 is TGTGCCATCACGGAAACCCACACAGATACGCAGTATTTT. Translating gives CAITETHTDTQYF.

The CDR3 DNA sequence: TGTGCCAGCAGTGAACGCAGGGAAGGGGGTGGCTACACCTTC. Encoded protein: CASSERREGGGYTF. This rearrangement joins TRBV2 to TRBJ1-2; D perhaps matches TRBD1 (6 bases). Trimming took off 2 bases at V and 7 bases at J, with 14 bases between the two ends. Germline CDR1 and CDR2: SNHLY and FYNNEI. This CDR3 is built from 14 residues.

V usage is TRBV14 and J usage is TRBJ1-6; a possible D gene is TRBD1 (5 bases). Germline V gene data show CDR1 as SGHDN and CDR2 as FVKESK. This CDR3 comprises 14 residues. The germline V and J ends were trimmed by 2 bases and 9 bases, with 11 bases remaining between them. This chain's CDR3 is CASSQSGPSSPLHF. The CDR3 DNA sequence: TGTGCCAGCAGCCAATCAGGGCCATCTTCACCCCTCCACTTT.

The CDR3 reads CSVGSGRMGNIQYF. CDR3 nucleotide sequence: TGCAGCGTTGGCTCAGGGAGGATGGGGAACATTCAGTACTTC. The chain joins TRBV29-1 to TRBJ2-4; TRBD2 might be the D (6 bases). CDR3 size: 14 residues. V lost 4 bases, J lost 7 bases, and 17 bases lay in between. Germline values: CDR1 SQVTM, CDR2 ANQGSEA.

This clone was counted a few times. V usage is TRBV11-2 and J usage is TRBJ2-5, with a tentative D call TRBD2 (5 bases). V was shortened by 4 bases and J by 4 bases, with 10 bases between the two germline ends. Germline-derived CDR1 and CDR2 are SGHAT and FQNNGV. CDR3 size: 13 residues. The CDR3 loop is CASSWRVSETQYF. The CDR3 nucleotides are TGTGCCAGCAGCTGGCGGGTTTCAGAGACCCAGTACTTC.

This clone was detected a few times. The gene calls are TRBV7-6 and TRBJ2-7; D assignment may be TRBD1 or TRBD2 (5 bases each). V was pared by 4 bases and J by 6 bases, with 10 bases between. CDR1 is SGHVS, CDR2 FNYEAQ, per germline. The CDR3 runs to 12 residues. The CDR3 coding sequence is TGTGCCAGCAGCTCCCGGGACGGCGAGCAGTACTTC. It codes for CASSSRDGEQYF.

This clone appeared once. This chain links TRBV15 with TRBJ2-3, with 9 bases matching TRBD2. Germline CDR1 LNHNV, CDR2 YYDKDF (reference sequence). V lost 0 bases, J lost 3 bases, and 7 bases stayed unmatched. This CDR3 has 17 amino acids. CDR3 sequence (DNA): TGTGCCACCAGCAGAGATCGCGCGGGGGGGCCAACAGATACGCAGTATTTT. It yields the protein CATSRDRAGGPTDTQYF.

The chain recombines TRBV2 with TRBJ1-2; 7 bases align to TRBD1. The CDR3 sequence is 14 residues long. Looked up from germline, CDR1 is SNHLY and CDR2 is FYNNEI. Trimming at V came to 3 bases and at J to 2 bases, leaving 3 bases not matched to a gene. The chain's CDR3 is CASSERGQNYGYTF. DNA for the CDR3: TGTGCCAGCAGTGAGAGGGGACAGAACTATGGCTACACCTTC.

This chain links TRBV27 with TRBJ1-2; D is unresolved. Germline lookup yields CDR1 MNHEY and CDR2 SMNVEV (reference sequence). V lost 0 bases, J lost 0 bases, and 8 bases lay in between. This CDR3 is built from 15 residues. CDR3 region: CASSLSAGSNYGYTF. In DNA form, the CDR3 reads TGTGCCAGCAGTTTATCGGCAGGTTCTAACTATGGCTACACCTTC.

V and J are TRBV29-1 and TRBJ2-4, with 7 bases matching TRBD2. After removal of 4 bases from V and 0 bases from J, the junction contained 0 bases not matched to a gene. CDR3 size: 13 residues. Germline-derived CDR1 and CDR2 are SQVTM and ANQGSEA. CDR3 bases: TGCAGCGTTGGCGGGGGAGCCAAAAACATTCAGTACTTC. Translation: CSVGGGAKNIQYF.

The chain carries TRBV4-1 and TRBJ2-1, with D uncertain. The CDR3 sequence is 14 residues long. Germline V CDR1 and CDR2: MGHRA, YSYEKL. V was trimmed by 4 bases and J by 9 bases, leaving 16 bases between them. The DNA of the CDR3 is TGCGCCAGCAGCCCCCAGACTGGGTGGGGTGAGCAGTTCTTC. Amino acid sequence: CASSPQTGWGEQFF.